These T cell receptor beta chains were read from a single sample in a study of Ad26.COV2.S vaccination and SARS-CoV-2 variants. Sequenced by immunoSEQ multiplex PCR; TCRdb stores in-frame clones only, minus some. Among around 340,000 clones, around nine tenths were seen once, and the ten largest hold 5%. The specimen was peripheral blood, collected in a trial of Ad26.COV2.S vaccine versus placebo. The receptors shown here come from a person between 18 and 65 years old who received the Ad26.COV2.S COVID-19 vaccine or a placebo. Both conserved end residues are part of each CDR3. Clone size is stated in some rows and not others, as once, few, many or a class when expanded.

size	V	J	CDR3
.	TRBV7-9	TRBJ2-7	CASSYHLAGVSEQYF
once	TRBV9	TRBJ1-1	CASSVAANTEAFF
.	TRBV15	TRBJ1-1	CATSRDRQGKAFF
once	TRBV6-5	TRBJ1-3	CASTMDSSGNTIYF
once	TRBV5-4	TRBJ1-2	CASSVQTGGSGYTF
once	TRBV6-5	TRBJ2-7	CASSYGQGAYEQYF
many	TRBV27	TRBJ1-6	CASSLQGGNSPLHF
.	TRBV6-6	TRBJ1-2	CASSAPGQGFYGYTF
.	TRBV2	TRBJ1-3	CASSLVQGGIGNTIYF
.	TRBV2	TRBJ1-5	CASNPAGFGQPQHF
.	TRBV28	TRBJ2-1	CASSNLGTGDLHNEQFF
.	TRBV7-2	TRBJ1-1	CASSLGLTSEAFF
.	TRBV10-3	TRBJ2-3	CAISGWTSGGSDTQYF
.	TRBV29-1	TRBJ2-1	CSVDPMGLTYNEQFF
.	TRBV27	TRBJ2-5	CASSRGFQETQYF
.	TRBV6-2/TRBV6-3	TRBJ2-7	CASSRQLAGGPYEQYF
.	TRBV12-5	TRBJ1-4	CASGLYTGSDNEKLFF
once	TRBV7-8	TRBJ1-3	CASSAREGAGNTIYF
.	TRBV19	TRBJ2-1	CASSIETGVMFF
.	TRBV19	TRBJ1-2	CASSSGTSVGYTF